This record covers a single T cell receptor (beta chain). Its target is not known. This specimen belongs to a study of early T cells in non-severe SARS-CoV-2 infection. Study at large: Sequencing used unsorted whole-blood bulk RNA, so chains lack pairing.

Overall study results and limits: VDJdb matches were skewed toward anti-spike CD8 T cell responses.

The CDR3 covers 13 residues. Germline CDR1 and CDR2: LGHDT and YNNKEL (reference sequence). V was clipped by 1 base and J by 7 bases, with 10 bases between them. As part of library construction, unique molecular identifiers were attached to individual cDNA molecules. MiXCR was run by TCRdb on the 5' RACE reads, yielding one entry per CDR3 protein. The sample has more than 65,000 distinct CDR3 sequences, less than 15% seen once. Sequencing was carried out using whole blood. The chain employs TRBV3-1 and TRBJ1-2; D remains ambiguous. This sequence was found in an adult who was a healthcare worker with PCR-confirmed SARS-CoV-2 infection or an uninfected control (not recorded which). The CDR3 DNA sequence: TGTGCCAGCAGCCAAGTGGTTTTGGCTGGCTACACCTTC. Translated: CASSQVVLAGYTF.